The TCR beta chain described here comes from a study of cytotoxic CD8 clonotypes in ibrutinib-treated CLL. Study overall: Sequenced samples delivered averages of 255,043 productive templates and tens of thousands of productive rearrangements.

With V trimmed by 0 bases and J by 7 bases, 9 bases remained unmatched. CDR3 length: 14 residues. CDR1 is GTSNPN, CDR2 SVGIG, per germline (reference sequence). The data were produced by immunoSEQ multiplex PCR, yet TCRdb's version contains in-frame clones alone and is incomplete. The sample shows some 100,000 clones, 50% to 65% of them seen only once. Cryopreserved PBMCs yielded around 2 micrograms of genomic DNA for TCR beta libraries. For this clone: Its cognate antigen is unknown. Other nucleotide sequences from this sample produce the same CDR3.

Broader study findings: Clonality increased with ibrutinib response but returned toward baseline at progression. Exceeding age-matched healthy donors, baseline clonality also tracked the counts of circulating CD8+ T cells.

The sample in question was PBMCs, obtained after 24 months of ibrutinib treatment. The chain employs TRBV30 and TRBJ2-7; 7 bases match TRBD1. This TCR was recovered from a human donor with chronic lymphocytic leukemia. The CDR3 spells CAWSVLQGDREQYF. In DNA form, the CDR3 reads TGTGCCTGGAGTGTACTTCAGGGGGATCGAGAGCAGTACTTC.